These T cell receptor beta chains were read from a single sample in a study of T-cell reconstitution after alpha-beta-depleted transplantation in children. TCRdb re-called the PCR reads with MiXCR, one entry per CDR3 protein. The sample contains 250,000 to 350,000 distinct CDR3 sequences, 20% to 30% of which appear only once. The material sequenced was PBMCs, mostly from graft donor cells, taken 180 days after TCRalphabeta/CD19-depleted stem cell transplant. The origin of the receptors is a male patient aged 5 to 17 who had a stem cell transplant for acute lymphoblastic leukemia, so the T cells may come from the graft donor. The CDR3 runs from the conserved cysteine through the conserved F or W. Each record gives: V gene, D gene, CDR3 length, J gene, clone size, CDR3 protein, CDR3 DNA. D genes are given only for firm matches. Clone sizes are given selectively: once, few, many, or a class where the clone is expanded.

v_gene: TRBV20-1
d_gene: TRBD1
len: 15
j_gene: TRBJ2-7
abundance: few
CDR3aa: CSANGQGKSSYEQYF
CDR3nt: TGCAGTGCTAATGGACAGGGCAAGAGCTCCTACGAGCAGTACTTC

v_gene: TRBV5-1
d_gene: NA
len: 16
j_gene: TRBJ2-1
abundance: NA
CDR3aa: CASRPQLGRIYNEQFF
CDR3nt: TGCGCCAGCAGGCCCCAATTGGGACGGATTTACAATGAGCAGTTCTTC

v_gene: TRBV7-9
d_gene: NA
len: 13
j_gene: TRBJ2-7
abundance: many
CDR3aa: CASSHSGIYEQYF
CDR3nt: TGTGCCAGCAGCCATTCAGGGATCTACGAGCAGTACTTC

v_gene: TRBV5-1
d_gene: NA
len: 16
j_gene: TRBJ2-2
abundance: few
CDR3aa: CASSRRGLQNTGELFF
CDR3nt: TGCGCCAGCAGCCGGCGGGGACTCCAAAACACCGGGGAGCTGTTTTTT

v_gene: TRBV12-3/TRBV12-4
d_gene: TRBD2
len: 13
j_gene: TRBJ2-7
abundance: few
CDR3aa: CASEASGGYEQYF
CDR3nt: TGTGCCAGCGAGGCTAGCGGAGGCTACGAGCAGTACTTC

v_gene: TRBV7-3
d_gene: NA
len: 15
j_gene: TRBJ1-1
abundance: few
CDR3aa: CASSFGPRRNTEAFF
CDR3nt: TGTGCCAGCAGCTTTGGCCCCCGGAGGAACACTGAAGCTTTCTTT

v_gene: TRBV18
d_gene: NA
len: 14
j_gene: TRBJ2-3
abundance: NA
CDR3aa: CASSPRRDTDTQYF
CDR3nt: TGTGCCAGCTCTCCCCGGCGAGACACAGATACGCAGTATTTT

v_gene: TRBV20-1
d_gene: TRBD2
len: 17
j_gene: TRBJ2-3
abundance: many
CDR3aa: CSANPIPGLAVSDTQYF
CDR3nt: TGCAGTGCCAACCCCATCCCGGGACTAGCTGTCTCAGATACGCAGTATTTT

v_gene: TRBV24-1
d_gene: NA
len: 17
j_gene: TRBJ2-2
abundance: few
CDR3aa: CATSDPPGTSGTGELFF
CDR3nt: TGTGCCACCAGTGACCCACCCGGGACAAGTGGTACCGGGGAGCTGTTTTTT

v_gene: TRBV27
d_gene: NA
len: 16
j_gene: TRBJ1-6
abundance: NA
CDR3aa: CASRAPGAAIGSPLHF
CDR3nt: TGTGCCAGCAGGGCCCCGGGCGCGGCGATAGGTTCACCCCTCCACTTT

v_gene: TRBV29-1
d_gene: TRBD2
len: 13
j_gene: TRBJ2-1
abundance: few
CDR3aa: CSVGLAGVNERFF
CDR3nt: TGCAGCGTTGGTCTAGCGGGAGTCAATGAGCGGTTCTTC

v_gene: TRBV9
d_gene: NA
len: 15
j_gene: TRBJ2-7
abundance: few
CDR3aa: CASSSTPRERYEQYF
CDR3nt: TGTGCCAGCAGCTCCACGCCCCGGGAGAGGTACGAGCAGTACTTC

v_gene: TRBV20-1
d_gene: TRBD1
len: 12
j_gene: TRBJ1-6
abundance: few
CDR3aa: CSARQGDSPLHF
CDR3nt: TGCAGTGCTAGACAGGGGGATTCACCCCTCCACTTT

v_gene: TRBV7-6
d_gene: NA
len: 16
j_gene: TRBJ1-4
abundance: few
CDR3aa: CASSLLGGSTNEKLFF
CDR3nt: TGTGCCAGCAGCTTACTCGGGGGGAGTACTAATGAAAAACTGTTTTTT

v_gene: TRBV4-2
d_gene: NA
len: 14
j_gene: TRBJ2-3
abundance: once
CDR3aa: CASSQDPPGDTQYF
CDR3nt: TGTGCCAGCAGCCAAGATCCCCCAGGGGATACGCAGTATTTT

v_gene: TRBV11-2
d_gene: TRBD1
len: 16
j_gene: TRBJ1-2
abundance: NA
CDR3aa: CASSLRTGALNYGYTF
CDR3nt: TGTGCCAGCAGCTTACGTACAGGGGCCCTTAACTATGGCTACACCTTC

v_gene: TRBV6-1
d_gene: TRBD1
len: 17
j_gene: TRBJ2-2
abundance: NA
CDR3aa: CASSRDRQGMNTGELFF
CDR3nt: TGTGCCAGCAGCCGTGATAGACAGGGAATGAACACCGGGGAGCTGTTTTTT

v_gene: TRBV7-9
d_gene: TRBD1
len: 15
j_gene: TRBJ2-5
abundance: NA
CDR3aa: CASRLQGNGQETQYF
CDR3nt: TGTGCCAGCAGGTTACAGGGGAATGGTCAAGAGACCCAGTACTTC

v_gene: TRBV9
d_gene: NA
len: 15
j_gene: TRBJ2-7
abundance: NA
CDR3aa: CASSVGVSETYEQYF
CDR3nt: TGTGCCAGCAGCGTCGGGGTTAGCGAGACCTACGAGCAGTACTTC

v_gene: TRBV12-3/TRBV12-4
d_gene: TRBD1
len: 20
j_gene: TRBJ2-5
abundance: NA
CDR3aa: CASTAGTGGWAGVAGETQYF
CDR3nt: TGTGCCAGCACCGCCGGGACAGGGGGCTGGGCGGGAGTGGCTGGGGAGACCCAGTACTTC

v_gene: TRBV5-1
d_gene: NA
len: 19
j_gene: TRBJ1-1
abundance: NA
CDR3aa: CASSLTVLQRWELNTEAFF
CDR3nt: TGCGCCAGCAGCTTGACTGTTTTACAGCGCTGGGAACTTAACACTGAAGCTTTCTTT

v_gene: TRBV18
d_gene: NA
len: 14
j_gene: TRBJ2-7
abundance: NA
CDR3aa: CASSPPKVSYEQYF
CDR3nt: TGTGCCAGCTCACCACCTAAGGTTTCCTACGAGCAGTACTTC

v_gene: TRBV7-2
d_gene: TRBD1
len: 23
j_gene: TRBJ2-2
abundance: NA
CDR3aa: CASSFGNPRFRDSSGGRTGELFF
CDR3nt: TGTGCCAGCAGCTTTGGGAACCCTCGTTTCCGGGACAGCTCCGGTGGACGAACCGGGGAGCTGTTTTTT

v_gene: TRBV20-1
d_gene: NA
len: 15
j_gene: TRBJ2-7
abundance: few
CDR3aa: CSAREGLRRIHEQYF
CDR3nt: TGCAGTGCTAGAGAGGGACTTCGTCGAATCCACGAGCAGTACTTC